This TCR beta chain is drawn from a study of T-cell memory formation after mild COVID-19. The study's findings and limits: Clonal second-wave expansions that peaked on day 37 had unconfirmed SARS-CoV-2 specificity. Later expanders leaned CD4+, whereas day 15 to 85 contracting clones were balanced CD4/CD8. Among contracting clones, CD4+ were mainly CM/EM and CD8+ enriched in EMRA.

Comment on this clonotype: What it binds is not known.

Researchers used 5'RACE with constant-segment primers to make TCR alpha and TCR beta cDNA libraries that carry sample barcodes and UMIs. TCRdb re-called the 5' RACE reads with MiXCR, one entry per CDR3 protein. The table lists fewer than 450,000 distinct CDR3 sequences, roughly 24% of them singletons. The germline V gene encodes CDR1 SGHRS and CDR2 YFSETQ. Trimming left V 4 bases short and J 0 bases short, with 14 bases between. There are 16 residues in the CDR3. Sequencing was done on a sample of PBMCs or a T cell subset sorted from them (not recorded which). The chain combines TRBV5-1 with TRBJ2-1; D possibly corresponds to TRBD2 (5 bases). The receptor was isolated from an adult woman who had mild COVID-19 (a few samples of this study predate the infection). Cell type and time point are not known. In DNA, the CDR3 is TGCGCCAGCAGCCCGGGTGGACTGCCCTCCTACAATGAGCAGTTCTTC. Its protein product is CASSPGGLPSYNEQFF.